This section outlines one T cell receptor (beta chain) sequence together with its context. Its antigen is undetermined. The junction and the germline gene differ at one end; a read error may be behind it. This entry belongs to a study of tumor and adjacent non-tumor tissue in lung cancer. Study-wide background: Stage I to III disease affected approximately 11 men and 5 women aged roughly 31 to 76.

TCRbeta libraries were built with three rounds of nested PCR, modified from ARM-PCR. TCRdb called the multiplex PCR reads again in MiXCR, with one record for every CDR3 protein. The sample contains over 110,000 distinct CDR3 sequences, around 65% of which appear only once. This sample's RNA came from whole unsorted tissue. The study's findings and limits: Top 100 clones took a larger repertoire share in normal lung.

CDR1 is MNHEY, CDR2 SVGAGI, per germline. CDR3 length: 15 amino acids. V usage is TRBV6-5 and J usage is TRBJ2-2, with a tentative D call TRBD2 (6 bases). Sequencing input: lung tumor tissue. The TCR comes from a man in his sixties with small cell lung cancer. The DNA of the CDR3 is TGTGCCAGCAGACGCGGGACGGGTAACATCGGGGAGCTGTTTTTT. Translation: CASRRGTGNIGELFF.